Each of the 9 T cell receptor beta chains below was sequenced from the same sample in a study of blood T cell repertoires in COVID-19. Generated by immunoSEQ multiplex PCR, the TCRdb table keeps only in-frame clones and is missing some. The sample records about 30,000 clones, about 91% being singletons. Sequenced: peripheral blood. The receptors stem from a man in his fifties or sixties with active COVID-19.

V is TRBV18 and J is TRBJ2-7; tentatively, D is TRBD1 (7 bases). The V and J ends lost 2 bases and 3 bases respectively, with 17 bases between them. The germline V gene encodes CDR1 KGHSH and CDR2 LQKENI. CDR3 size: 16 residues. CDR3 loop: CASSPYTGDSGYEQYF. The CDR3 nucleotides are TGTGCCAGCTCACCATATACAGGGGATAGCGGCTACGAGCAGTACTTC.

The gene calls are TRBV6-5 and TRBJ2-3; 8 bases match TRBD2. Trimming took 0 bases from V and 4 from J; bases not matched to a gene: 6. From germline, CDR1 is MNHEY and CDR2 SVGAGI. The CDR3 covers 16 residues. This chain's CDR3 is CASSYSASGLADTQYF. The CDR3 DNA sequence: TGTGCCAGCAGTTACTCGGCTAGCGGGTTAGCAGATACGCAGTATTTT.

This chain connects TRBV6-5 to TRBJ1-2; D is perhaps TRBD1 (6 bases). The CDR3 has 15 residues. Germline V gene sequence: CDR1 MNHEY, CDR2 SVGAGI. V lost 6 bases, J lost 5 bases, and 19 bases lay in between. CDR3 loop: CASSRGGATGYGYTF. The CDR3 nucleotides are TGTGCCAGCAGCCGAGGGGGGGCCACTGGATATGGCTACACCTTC.

The rearrangement joins TRBV7-8 to TRBJ1-2; D is unclear. Germline V gene lookup returns CDR1 SGHVS and CDR2 FQNEAQ. V was pared by 1 base and J by 3 bases, with 9 bases between. This CDR3 comprises 14 residues. The CDR3 protein is CASSLGRVDYGYTF. In nucleotides, the CDR3 is TGTGCCAGCAGCTTAGGGAGGGTTGACTATGGCTACACCTTC. Full variable domain (missing parts from reference TRBV7-8 and TRBJ1-2): GAGVSQSPRYKVAKRGQDVALRCDPISGHVSLFWYQQALGQGPEFLTYFQNEAQLDKSGLPSDRFFAERPEGSVSTLKIQRTQQEDSAVYLCASSLGRVDYGYTFGSGTRLTVV.

This clone was seen a handful of times. J is TRBJ1-5 and V is TRBV2, with a weak D call TRBD1 (5 bases). The CDR3 spans 15 residues. V was clipped by 3 bases and J by 2 bases, with 11 bases between them. Germline V gene sequence: CDR1 SNHLY, CDR2 FYNNEI. The DNA for the CDR3 is TGTGCCAGCAGTGATAGGCAGGGTGGCAATCAGCCCCAGCATTTT. Its translation is CASSDRQGGNQPQHF.

The CDR3 reads CASSVASTDTQYF. DNA of the CDR3: TGTGCCAGCAGCGTAGCCTCGACAGATACGCAGTATTTT. The V call is TRBV9, the J call TRBJ2-3; D uncertain. Trimming took 0 bases from V and 3 from J, leaving 5 bases between them. The germline CDR1 and CDR2 sequences are SGDLS and YYNGEE. The CDR3 loop spans 13 amino acids.

The V call is TRBV7-8, the J call TRBJ2-1, with TRBD2 matching over 9 bases. The junction had 16 bases not matched to a gene; V was cut back by 4 bases and J by 15 bases. The CDR3 covers 15 residues. Germline assignment: CDR1 SGHVS and CDR2 FQNEAQ. This CDR3 is CASSSEIAGEGLAFF. CDR3 in DNA: TGTGCCAGCAGCTCCGAAATAGCGGGAGAGGGATTGGCGTTCTTC. The full variable domain, rest sourced from reference TRBV7-8 and TRBJ2-1, is GAGVSQSPRYKVAKRGQDVALRCDPISGHVSLFWYQQALGQGPEFLTYFQNEAQLDKSGLPSDRFFAERPEGSVSTLKIQRTQQEDSAVYLCASSSEIAGEGLAFFGPGTRLTVL.

The CDR3 DNA is TGTGCCAGCAGCCCAGGACTCGGCACAGATACGCAGTATTTT. This translates into CASSPGLGTDTQYF. The chain recombines TRBV7-9 with TRBJ2-3; a possible D gene is TRBD2 (5 bases). V lost 5 bases and J 1 base, leaving 10 bases between the germline ends. CDR1 SEHNR and CDR2 FQNEAQ come from the germline V gene (reference sequence). The CDR3 spans 14 residues.

This clone has a single count. The rearrangement links TRBV5-6 to TRBJ2-7, with a weak D call TRBD2 (5 bases). The CDR3 loop spans 15 amino acids. Germline V gene sequence: CDR1 SGHDT, CDR2 YYEEEE. The germline V and J ends were trimmed by 3 bases and 0 bases, with 13 bases remaining between them. The CDR3 protein is CASSSRSGSSYEQYF. CDR3 in DNA: TGTGCCAGCAGCTCGAGATCGGGGAGCTCCTACGAGCAGTACTTC.